The entry that follows covers one T cell receptor beta chain sequence. Its antigen remains unknown. This CDR3 is built from 15 residues. Between the trimmed V and J ends, which lost 3 bases and 1 base, there was a span of 12 bases. Germline CDR1 reads SGDLS; CDR2 reads YYNGEE. The data were obtained in a study of shared clonotypes between healthy human individuals. Study results and limitations: Memory subsets generally showed smaller estimated richness than naive subsets did. The expectation was that sequencing depth would affect clonotype sharing among donors. Only blood was sampled; tissue repertoires likely differ.

In the original analysis: Filtering differed, since immunoSEQ gave only junction sequences and no quality scores. The protocol was immunoSEQ multiplex PCR, while the TCRdb copy is restricted to in-frame clones and leaves out a portion. That table supplies the V and J calls and clone size; D and trimming were determined from the DNA. The sample includes more than 1,200,000 clones, approximately 98.5% of them seen just once. The origin of this receptor is a man aged 30 to 45 in good health. V and J are TRBV9 and TRBJ2-3; maybe TRBD1 (5 bases). The sequenced sample consisted of naive CD4+ T cells sorted from blood. Subset defined: CD45RA+ positively selected. CDR3 residues: CASSAGYPGTDTQYF. The DNA of the CDR3 is TGTGCCAGCAGCGCAGGGTACCCGGGCACAGATACGCAGTATTTT.